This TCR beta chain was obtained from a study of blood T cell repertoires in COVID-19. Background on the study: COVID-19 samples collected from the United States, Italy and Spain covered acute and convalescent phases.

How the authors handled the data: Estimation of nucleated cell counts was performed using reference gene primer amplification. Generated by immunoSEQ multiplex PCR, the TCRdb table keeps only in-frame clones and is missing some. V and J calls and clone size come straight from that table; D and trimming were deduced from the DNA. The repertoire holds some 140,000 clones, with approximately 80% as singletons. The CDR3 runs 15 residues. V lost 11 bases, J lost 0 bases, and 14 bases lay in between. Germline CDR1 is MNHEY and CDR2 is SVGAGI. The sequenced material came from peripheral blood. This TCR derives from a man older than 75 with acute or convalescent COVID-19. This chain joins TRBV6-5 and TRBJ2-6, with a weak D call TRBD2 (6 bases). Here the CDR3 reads CASCHGSSGANVLTF. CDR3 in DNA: TGTGCCTCCTGTCACGGGAGCTCTGGGGCCAACGTCCTGACTTTC.